This entry lists 32 T cell receptor beta chains sequenced from one sample in a study of PD-1 blockade in classical Hodgkin lymphoma. Time point of the sample: cycle 4 day 1 (C4D1), after more than 5 weeks of nivolumab. With no exception, relapse followed autologous stem cell transplantation in all patients, and brentuximab vedotin exposure varied. Method: immunoSEQ multiplex PCR; TCRdb's copy keeps in-frame clones and lacks some. The table shows over 60,000 clones, with about 90% occurring only once. Sample: peripheral blood mononuclear cells (PBMCs), taken before the fourth cycle of nivolumab. All receptors come from a human donor with classical Hodgkin lymphoma.

The chain joins TRBV6-5 to TRBJ1-2, with a tentative D call TRBD1 (5 bases). V gave up 6 bases and J gave up 8 bases, with 13 bases separating them. Germline V gene sequence: CDR1 MNHEY, CDR2 SVGAGI. CDR3 length: 12 amino acids. CDR3 amino acids: CASSSGTRGYTF. For the CDR3, the DNA is TGTGCCAGCAGCTCCGGGACGAGAGGCTACACCTTC.

This clone has a single count. The chain employs TRBV19 and TRBJ2-7, with D maybe TRBD1 (6 bases). V was trimmed by 5 bases and J by 5 bases, leaving 16 bases between them. Germline V CDR1 and CDR2: LNHDA, SQIVND (reference sequence). CDR3 length equals 14 residues. CDR3 amino acids: CASSQTSGAHEQYF. CDR3 nucleotides: TGTGCCAGTAGTCAGACCTCAGGGGCCCACGAGCAGTACTTC.

The chain recombines TRBV2 with TRBJ1-6; TRBD1 matches at 7 bases. This CDR3 is 15 amino acids long. Per germline, CDR1 SNHLY and CDR2 FYNNEI. Losses at the gene ends were 5 bases for V and 8 bases for J; bases not matched to a gene: 9. The CDR3 nucleotides read TGTGCCAGCAGTCCTCGAACAGGGGTAGATTCACCCCTCCACTTT. Its protein product is CASSPRTGVDSPLHF.

In DNA, the CDR3 is TGTGCCAGCTCACCACCGAACAGGGGGCGGGTAGATACGCAGTATTTT. It specifies CASSPPNRGRVDTQYF. V and J are TRBV18 and TRBJ2-3, with 9 bases lining up with TRBD1. The CDR3 spans 16 residues. V shed 0 bases, J shed 5 bases, and the junction held 6 bases outside the gene matches. Germline CDR1 is KGHSH and CDR2 is LQKENI.

This rearrangement joins TRBV6-6 to TRBJ1-5; D gene unclear. In germline, CDR1 is MNHNY, CDR2 SVGAGI (reference sequence). Between the trimmed V and J ends, which lost 6 bases and 5 bases, there was a span of 11 bases. The CDR3 totals 13 residues. The CDR3 bases are TGTGCCAGCAGCCTCAGTTGGGATCAGCCCCAGCATTTT. Its translation: CASSLSWDQPQHF.

On this clone itself: Relative to the germline gene, one junction end is altered; a read error may explain this. The chain uses TRBV7-7 and TRBJ2-3; 10 bases are shared with TRBD2. The CDR3 runs 15 residues. The germline V gene has CDR1 SSHAT and CDR2 FNYEAQ (reference sequence). This CDR3 is CASSPAGGRSDTQYF. DNA for the CDR3: TGTGCTAGCAGCCCAGCGGGGGGGCGGTCAGATACGCAGTATTTT.

J is TRBJ1-6 and V is TRBV16; D uncertain. The germline V gene encodes CDR1 KGHSY and CDR2 FQNENV. This CDR3 spans 17 amino acids. The germline V and J ends were trimmed by 4 bases and 1 base, with 14 bases remaining between them. The CDR3, as DNA: TGTGCCAGCAGCCCAGGATGGGGTACGTCCTATAATTCACCCCTCCACTTT. This sequence encodes CASSPGWGTSYNSPLHF.

In DNA form, the CDR3 reads TGTGCCTGGAGTCCACGAGAGACCCAGTACTTC. Amino acids: CAWSPRETQYF. The V gene is TRBV30, the J gene TRBJ2-5; D remains ambiguous. This CDR3 is built from 11 residues. V dropped 2 bases and J dropped 4 bases, with 5 bases sitting between them. From germline, CDR1 is GTSNPN and CDR2 SVGIG (reference sequence).

This rearrangement joins TRBV4-1 to TRBJ2-5, with TRBD2 identical over 14 bases. Germline V gives CDR1 MGHRA, CDR2 YSYEKL. V lost 3 bases and J lost 5; bases outside the gene matches: 2. The CDR3 totals 15 residues. Here the CDR3 DNA reads TGCGCCAGCAGCCACGGGACTAGCGGGGGCGAGACCCAGTACTTC. Encoded protein: CASSHGTSGGETQYF.

This chain uses TRBV2 with TRBJ2-3; D gene unclear. Germline V gene data show CDR1 as SNHLY and CDR2 as FYNNEI. This CDR3 spans 11 amino acids. Deletions cut 6 bases from V and 4 bases from J, with 5 bases between. CDR3 DNA: TGTGCCAGCAGGGATTCAGATACGCAGTATTTT. As protein: CASRDSDTQYF.

In nucleotides, the CDR3 is TGTGCCAGCAGCTTAGAGGACAGGAATGGGGAAAAACTGTTTTTT. Protein: CASSLEDRNGEKLFF. V usage is TRBV7-9 and J usage is TRBJ1-4, with 7 positions matching TRBD1. J gave up 8 bases and V 1 base, and 7 bases lay outside the gene matches. This CDR3 region has 15 residues. Germline CDR1 reads SEHNR; CDR2 reads FQNEAQ (reference sequence).

The chain combines TRBV2 with TRBJ2-3, with D perhaps matching TRBD2 (6 bases). V was clipped by 7 bases and J by 4 bases, with 6 bases between them. The germline CDR1 and CDR2 sequences are SNHLY and FYNNEI. The length of the CDR3 is 11 residues. Here the CDR3 DNA reads TGTGCCAGCACGGGGGCAGATACGCAGTATTTT. Amino acids: CASTGADTQYF.

V and J are TRBV30 and TRBJ1-2; D not certain. CDR1 and CDR2 from the germline V gene are GTSNPN and SVGIG (reference sequence). V was shortened by 6 bases and J by 2 bases, with 13 bases between the two germline ends. The CDR3 is 13 amino acids. The CDR3, as DNA: TGTGCCTGTCCGGAGGGCAGAAACTATGGCTACACCTTC. Encoded protein: CACPEGRNYGYTF.

The chain is built from TRBV10-1 and TRBJ2-4; D possibly corresponds to TRBD2 (5 bases). Trimming pared 0 bases from V and 8 bases from J, leaving 17 bases between. The CDR3 consists of 16 residues. Germline V gene sequence: CDR1 WNHNN, CDR2 SYGVQD (reference sequence). The CDR3 DNA reads as TGCGCCAGCAGTGAGTCATGGCGGGTACGGGTTTACATTCAGTACTTC. The encoded protein is CASSESWRVRVYIQYF.

The chain combines TRBV30 with TRBJ1-5; unclear D gene. V was pared by 2 bases and J by 8 bases, with 13 bases between. Germline CDR1 and CDR2: GTSNPN and SVGIG (reference sequence). This CDR3 spans 13 amino acids. This CDR3 reads CAWSPRGEEPQHF. The CDR3 coding sequence is TGTGCCTGGAGTCCTCGTGGAGAAGAGCCCCAGCATTTT.

About this clone: Other DNA variants within this sample encode the same CDR3. The V call is TRBV5-1, the J call TRBJ1-1; 7 nucleotides match TRBD1. Germline trimming cut 2 bases from V and 1 base from J; bases unmatched to any gene: 2. The CDR3 runs to 14 residues. In germline, CDR1 is SGHRS, CDR2 YFSETQ. As DNA, the CDR3 is TGCGCCAGCAGCTTAGCAGGGGGGAACACTGAAGCTTTCTTT. This sequence encodes CASSLAGGNTEAFF.

The chain carries TRBV2 and TRBJ2-2; the D is unclear. Germline lookup yields CDR1 SNHLY and CDR2 FYNNEI. V was trimmed by 4 bases and J by 2 bases, leaving 17 bases between them. This CDR3 has 17 residues. CDR3 in DNA: TGTGCCAGCAGTGCCCTTTCCCTTTGGGATAACACCGGGGAGCTGTTTTTT. It codes for CASSALSLWDNTGELFF.

The chain joins TRBV2 to TRBJ1-2; D is uncertain. V was pared by 4 bases and J by 8 bases, with 14 bases between. This CDR3 spans 13 amino acids. Germline V gene lookup returns CDR1 SNHLY and CDR2 FYNNEI. The CDR3 is CASSGRPEGGYTF. CDR3 DNA: TGTGCCAGCAGTGGACGGCCCGAAGGGGGCTACACCTTC.

V and J are TRBV6-5 and TRBJ2-7; no definite D call. This CDR3 has 13 residues. V was cut by 6 bases and J by 2 bases, with 11 bases left in between. The V gene's germline CDR1 is MNHEY and CDR2 SVGAGI. The CDR3 DNA sequence: TGTGCCAGCAGGGGGATGCTAACCTACGAGCAGTACTTC. It specifies CASRGMLTYEQYF.

The J gene is TRBJ2-7, the V gene TRBV7-9; the match to TRBD2 covers 9 bases. V shed 5 bases, J shed 0 bases, and the junction held 8 bases outside the gene matches. The germline CDR1 and CDR2 sequences are SEHNR and FQNEAQ (reference sequence). The CDR3 totals 16 residues. The CDR3 reads CASSPFGGGDSYEQYF. The CDR3 DNA follows: TGTGCCAGCAGCCCCTTTGGCGGGGGGGACTCCTACGAGCAGTACTTC.

This chain links TRBV11-2 with TRBJ1-2, with 9 nucleotides matching TRBD1. In germline, CDR1 is SGHAT, CDR2 FQNNGV. The J segment lost 6 bases and the V segment lost 5 bases, leaving 1 base of the junction unmatched. The length of the CDR3 is 12 residues. CDR3 nucleotides: TGTGCCAGCAGCAGGGACAGGGATGGCTACACCTTC. This codes for CASSRDRDGYTF.

V and J are TRBV7-8 and TRBJ2-1; D is undetermined. Germline CDR1 SGHVS, CDR2 FQNEAQ. The V gene lost 1 base and the J gene lost 10 bases, with 8 bases spanning the gap. The CDR3 consists of 12 residues. Written as DNA, the CDR3 is TGTGCCAGCAGCTTAGGCATTGGAGAGCAGTTCTTC. It specifies CASSLGIGEQFF. Looking up the rest from reference TRBV7-8 and TRBJ2-1 gives the full variable domain: GAGVSQSPRYKVAKRGQDVALRCDPISGHVSLFWYQQALGQGPEFLTYFQNEAQLDKSGLPSDRFFAERPEGSVSTLKIQRTQQEDSAVYLCASSLGIGEQFFGPGTRLTVL.

The chain carries TRBV6-5 and TRBJ1-1, with D possibly being TRBD1 (6 bases). V lost 0 bases, J lost 1 base, and 9 bases lay in between. The germline V gene has CDR1 MNHEY and CDR2 SVGAGI. The CDR3 runs to 15 residues. This chain's CDR3 is CASSYSATGNTEAFF. CDR3 DNA sequence: TGTGCCAGCAGTTACTCAGCGACAGGGAACACTGAAGCTTTCTTT.

The chain uses TRBV7-9 and TRBJ1-2; 10 nucleotides line up with TRBD1. J lost 2 bases, V lost 1 base, and 1 base had no gene match. The CDR3 contains 15 residues. CDR1 is SEHNR, CDR2 FQNEAQ, per germline (reference sequence). For the CDR3, the DNA is TGTGCCAGCAGCTTAGGACAGGGGGCGAACTATGGCTACACCTTC. Translated, it gives CASSLGQGANYGYTF.

The J gene is TRBJ2-3, the V gene TRBV6-5, with TRBD2 identical over 8 bases. Germline lookup yields CDR1 MNHEY and CDR2 SVGAGI. The V and J ends lost 2 bases and 1 base, in that order; junction bases with no gene match: 2. The CDR3 is 15 amino acids. CDR3 nucleotides: TGTGCCAGCAGTTACCAACTAGCGGGCACAGATACGCAGTATTTT. As protein: CASSYQLAGTDTQYF.

V and J are TRBV2 and TRBJ1-6, with unresolved D. V was cut by 2 bases and J by 7 bases, with 15 bases left in between. In germline, CDR1 is SNHLY, CDR2 FYNNEI. This CDR3 has 16 amino acids. As DNA, the CDR3 is TGTGCCAGCAGTGAATCCAGGCAACGGATGAATTCACCCCTCCACTTT. Protein product: CASSESRQRMNSPLHF.

The chain combines TRBV27 with TRBJ2-7, with TRBD1 identical over 8 bases. With 6 bases clipped from V and 1 base from J, the junction kept 11 bases outside the gene matches. Germline assignment: CDR1 MNHEY and CDR2 SMNVEV (reference sequence). The length of the CDR3 is 16 residues. Here the CDR3 DNA reads TGTGCCAGCAGACGAGTAGGGACAGGACCTTCCTACGAGCAGTACTTC. Translated, it gives CASRRVGTGPSYEQYF.

The chain is built from TRBV7-9 and TRBJ1-2; TRBD1 is a possible D gene (6 bases). Germline loops: CDR1 SEHNR, CDR2 FQNEAQ (reference sequence). The CDR3 is 11 residues long. The CDR3 DNA reads as TGTGGGACAGCCGGTAACTATGGCTACACCTTC. This codes for CGTAGNYGYTF.

V usage is TRBV7-3 and J usage is TRBJ1-3; D gene ambiguous. This CDR3 is 13 amino acids long. V was cut by 2 bases and J by 4 bases, with 6 bases left in between. CDR1 SGHTA and CDR2 FQGTGA come from the germline V gene. The CDR3: CASSLSSGNTIYF. The CDR3 coding sequence is TGTGCCAGCAGCTTATCCTCAGGAAACACCATATATTTT.

V is TRBV10-3 and J is TRBJ2-3, with a tentative D call TRBD2 (6 bases). Germline lookup yields CDR1 ENHRY and CDR2 SYGVKD. The CDR3 sequence is 15 residues long. V was clipped by 2 bases and J by 2 bases, with 11 bases between them. CDR3 protein: CAISELRTNTDTQYF. As DNA, the CDR3 is TGTGCCATCAGTGAGCTAAGGACTAACACAGATACGCAGTATTTT.

This chain connects TRBV5-1 to TRBJ2-7; TRBD2 aligns across 7 bases. V shed 0 bases, J shed 5 bases, and the junction held 5 bases outside the gene matches. The CDR3 sequence is 14 residues long. Germline V CDR1 and CDR2: SGHRS, YFSETQ. Written as DNA, the CDR3 is TGCGCCAGCAGCTTGGCTACAGGACTAGACGAGCAGTACTTC. It codes for CASSLATGLDEQYF.

The chain has TRBV28 and TRBJ1-1; TRBD1 might be the D (6 bases). Trimming shortened V by 6 bases and J by 10 bases, and 18 bases separated the two germline ends. Germline CDR1 MDHEN, CDR2 SYDVKM. CDR3 length: 13 amino acids. The CDR3 region is CASSQYREVRAFF. CDR3 nucleotide sequence: TGTGCCAGCAGCCAATACAGGGAAGTGCGAGCTTTCTTT.